A single sample is the source of the 11 T cell receptor beta chains below, sequenced in a study of brain T cells in children with intractable seizures. Profiled with immunoSEQ multiplex PCR; TCRdb holds only in-frame clones, not every one. Seen here are fewer than 50,000 clones, 80% to 95% observed once, and the top ten hold roughly 6.5%. The sequencing used peripheral blood, collected at surgery. The receptors were gathered from a girl aged 2 to 10 with tuberous sclerosis and intractable seizures.

This chain connects TRBV7-6 to TRBJ2-5, with TRBD1 matching 7 bases. The CDR3 consists of 15 residues. V lost 5 bases and J lost 4; bases outside the gene matches: 10. CDR1 SGHVS and CDR2 FNYEAQ come from the germline V gene. CDR3 nucleotide sequence: TGTGCCAGCAGCCGCGACAGGGACAGATTAGAGACCCAGTACTTC. Encoded protein: CASSRDRDRLETQYF.

This chain joins TRBV12-5 and TRBJ1-3; D remains unclear. The V gene lost 1 base and the J gene lost 0 bases, with 4 bases spanning the gap. The germline V gene has CDR1 LGHNT and CDR2 FRNRAP. The CDR3 length is 14 residues. The CDR3 is CASGLGNSGNTIYF. The CDR3, as DNA: TGTGCTAGTGGTTTGGGAAACTCTGGAAACACCATATATTTT.

The chain recombines TRBV2 with TRBJ2-7, with 7 positions matching TRBD1. The germline V gene has CDR1 SNHLY and CDR2 FYNNEI. Unmatched junction bases numbered 8, after V lost 6 bases and J lost 3 bases. The CDR3 covers 14 residues. The CDR3 spells CASRPDRVLYEQYF. CDR3 nucleotides: TGTGCCAGCAGACCAGACAGGGTCCTCTACGAGCAGTACTTC.

The V and J genes are TRBV6-5 and TRBJ2-2, with D tentatively TRBD2 (7 bases). V lost 6 bases, J lost 5 bases, and 16 bases lay in between. Germline V CDR1 and CDR2: MNHEY, SVGAGI. The CDR3 totals 15 residues. The CDR3 protein is CASRLERGATGELFF. CDR3 nucleotide sequence: TGTGCCAGCAGATTAGAACGGGGGGCGACCGGGGAGCTGTTTTTT.

V usage is TRBV3-1 (or the pseudogene TRBV3-2) and J usage is TRBJ1-1; perhaps TRBD1 as D (6 bases). The ends were cut back, 6 bases at V and 8 bases at J, with 13 bases in the middle. Germline V CDR1 and CDR2: LGHDT, YNNKEL (reference sequence). This CDR3 has 12 amino acids. The chain's CDR3 is CASSRGAGEAFF. CDR3 in DNA: TGTGCCAGCAGTAGGGGGGCTGGGGAAGCTTTCTTT.

For this clone: Other DNA variants within this sample encode the same CDR3. V gene TRBV5-1 combines with J gene TRBJ2-1; D ambiguous. This CDR3 has 13 residues. CDR1 and CDR2 from the germline V gene are SGHRS and YFSETQ. V was trimmed by 4 bases and J by 0 bases, leaving 5 bases between them. The CDR3 spells CASSPGSYNEQFF. The CDR3, as DNA: TGCGCCAGCAGCCCGGGCTCCTACAATGAGCAGTTCTTC.

The V gene is TRBV9, the J gene TRBJ1-1; 7 bases fit TRBD1. V was pared by 0 bases and J by 4 bases, with 6 bases of the junction left unmatched. Germline-derived CDR1 and CDR2 are SGDLS and YYNGEE. CDR3 length: 15 residues. The CDR3 region is CASSVGRGQRTEAFF. As DNA, the CDR3 is TGTGCCAGCAGCGTAGGGAGGGGGCAGCGCACTGAAGCTTTCTTT.

This sequence joins TRBV3-1 (or the pseudogene TRBV3-2) and TRBJ1-3; 10 positions match TRBD1. The germline V gene encodes CDR1 LGHDT and CDR2 YNNKEL (reference sequence). Unmatched junction bases numbered 13, after V lost 2 bases and J lost 0 bases. The CDR3 runs 20 residues. For the CDR3, the DNA is TGTGCCAGCAGCCAACCCTGGGACAGGGGCAAAGGGTTCTCTGGAAACACCATATATTTT. The encoded protein is CASSQPWDRGKGFSGNTIYF.

The CDR3 sequence: CASSSGQGIGAFF. CDR3 nucleotides: TGTGCCAGCAGCTCGGGACAGGGAATAGGGGCTTTCTTT. The chain carries TRBV7-3 and TRBJ1-1, with TRBD1 identical over 9 bases. Looked up from germline, CDR1 is SGHTA and CDR2 is FQGTGA. The length of the CDR3 is 13 residues. Trimming cost V 4 bases and J 11 bases; bases outside gene matches: 8.

The chain joins TRBV6-5 to TRBJ1-2, with D hard to call. CDR3 size: 14 residues. Trimming removed 4 bases from V and 0 bases from J, with 9 bases in between. Germline V gene lookup returns CDR1 MNHEY and CDR2 SVGAGI. The DNA of the CDR3 is TGTGCCAGCAGTTCCATAACAGCTAACTATGGCTACACCTTC. Protein sequence: CASSSITANYGYTF.

The chain employs TRBV7-9 and TRBJ1-4; a possible D gene is TRBD1 (6 bases). V was cut by 3 bases and J by 0 bases, with 8 bases left in between. This CDR3 contains 15 residues. CDR1 SEHNR and CDR2 FQNEAQ come from the germline V gene (reference sequence). DNA for the CDR3: TGTGCCAGCAGCTTGGACAGTGCAACTAATGAAAAACTGTTTTTT. It specifies CASSLDSATNEKLFF. The full variable domain, in which reference TRBV7-9 and TRBJ1-4 provide the parts outside the CDR3, is DTGVSQNPRHKITKRGQNVTFRCDPISEHNRLYWYRQTLGQGPEFLTYFQNEAQLEKSRLLSDRFSAERPKGSFSTLEIQRTEQGDSAMYLCASSLDSATNEKLFFGSGTQLSVL.